The 3 T cell receptor beta chains presented below share a single source sample, sequenced in a study of blood T cell repertoires in COVID-19. Profiling relied on immunoSEQ multiplex PCR, and the TCRdb table lists in-frame clones only, not all of them. The profile shows 200,000 to 250,000 clones, approximately 91% of them singletons. Material: peripheral blood. The receptors here all came from a woman in her thirties or forties with acute or convalescent COVID-19.

V is TRBV11-2 and J is TRBJ2-2, with 7 bases that match TRBD1. Germline-derived CDR1 and CDR2 are SGHAT and FQNNGV. The CDR3 is made up of 15 amino acids. Unmatched junction bases numbered 4, after V lost 5 bases and J lost 1 base. The CDR3, as DNA: TGTGCCAGCAGCATCAGGACAGGGAACACCGGGGAGCTGTTTTTT. Residues: CASSIRTGNTGELFF.

The CDR3 DNA follows: TGTGCCAGCAGCGGACAGGGTGCCTATGGCTACACCTTC. Encoded protein: CASSGQGAYGYTF. The genes are TRBV5-4 and TRBJ1-2; 8 nucleotides agree with TRBD1. CDR1 and CDR2 (germline): SGHNT, YYREEE (reference sequence). CDR3 length equals 13 residues. The V gene end was trimmed by 4 bases and the J gene end by 4 bases; junction bases not matched to a gene: 3.

V usage is TRBV3-1 (or the pseudogene TRBV3-2) and J usage is TRBJ1-1; weak D call: TRBD1 (6 bases). Trimming shortened V by 6 bases and J by 1 base, and 12 bases separated the two germline ends. In germline, CDR1 is LGHDT, CDR2 YNNKEL (reference sequence). The CDR3 spans 14 residues. CDR3 amino acids: CASRQRRGNTEAFF. DNA for the CDR3: TGTGCCAGCAGACAACGCAGGGGGAACACTGAAGCTTTCTTT.